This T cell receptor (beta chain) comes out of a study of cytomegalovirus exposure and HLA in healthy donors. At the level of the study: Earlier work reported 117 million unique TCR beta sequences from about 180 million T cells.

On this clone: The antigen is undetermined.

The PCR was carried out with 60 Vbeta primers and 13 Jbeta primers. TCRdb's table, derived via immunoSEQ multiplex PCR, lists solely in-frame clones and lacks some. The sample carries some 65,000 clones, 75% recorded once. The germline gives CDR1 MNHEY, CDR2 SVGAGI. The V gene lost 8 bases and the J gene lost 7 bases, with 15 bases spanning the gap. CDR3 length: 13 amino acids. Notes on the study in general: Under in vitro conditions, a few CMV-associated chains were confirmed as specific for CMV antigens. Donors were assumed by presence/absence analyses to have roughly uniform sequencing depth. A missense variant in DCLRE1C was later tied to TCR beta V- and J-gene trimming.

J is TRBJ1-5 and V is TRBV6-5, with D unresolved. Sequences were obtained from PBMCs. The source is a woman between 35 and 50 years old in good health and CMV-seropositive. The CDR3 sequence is CASSPPGGQPQHF. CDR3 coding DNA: TGTGCCAGCTCCCCCCCTGGCGGACAGCCCCAGCATTTT.